This passage covers 4 T cell receptor beta chains from one sample sequenced in a study of CD8 T cells in ankylosing spondylitis. One entry per CDR3 protein results from TCRdb running MiXCR on the 5' RACE reads. The sample carries a few hundred thousand distinct CDR3 sequences, 15% to 20% recorded once. The material sequenced was blood, either unsorted or a sorted T cell fraction (not recorded which). These receptors originate from a male donor with ankylosing spondylitis or in good health (not recorded which).

This clonotype was detected many times. The rearrangement links TRBV7-3 to TRBJ2-7, with 10 bases lining up with TRBD1. CDR3 length: 16 amino acids. After removal of 2 bases from V and 5 bases from J, the junction contained 9 bases not matched to a gene. From germline, CDR1 is SGHTA and CDR2 FQGTGA. The chain's CDR3 is CASSLGYRDRGDEQYF. Written as DNA, the CDR3 is TGTGCCAGCAGCTTAGGTTACCGGGACAGGGGCGACGAGCAGTACTTC.

This chain uses TRBV7-8 with TRBJ2-5, with a tentative D call TRBD2 (6 bases). Germline V gene data show CDR1 as SGHVS and CDR2 as FQNEAQ. V was shortened by 1 base and J by 2 bases, with 20 bases between the two germline ends. The CDR3 extends over 18 amino acids. CDR3 in DNA: TGTGCCAGCAGCTTAGGATGGGGGAACCGGGACTCACAAGAGACCCAGTACTTC. This translates into CASSLGWGNRDSQETQYF.

The V and J genes are TRBV4-3 and TRBJ2-1; no reliable D call. Germline V gene sequence: CDR1 LGHNA, CDR2 YSLEER. Deletions cut 6 bases from V and 2 bases from J, with 14 bases between. This CDR3 has 15 residues. CDR3 residues: CASRNNNSTYNEQFF. The DNA of the CDR3 is TGCGCCAGCAGAAACAATAATTCCACCTACAATGAGCAGTTCTTC.

This clonotype has a handful of counts. The V gene is TRBV4-1, the J gene TRBJ2-7; D is uncertain. Trimming pared 0 bases from V and 5 bases from J, leaving 17 bases between. Germline V gives CDR1 MGHRA, CDR2 YSYEKL. This CDR3 contains 16 residues. The CDR3 DNA reads as TGCGCCAGCAGCCAAGATACTCCAGCGCCCCTCGACGAGCAGTACTTC. It is translated as CASSQDTPAPLDEQYF.